This T cell receptor beta chain was documented in a study of T cells in severe cutaneous drug reactions. At the level of the study: Blister fluids or cells and PBMC were collected from patients in acute or recovery stage.

General study points: All seven CBZ-SJS/TEN blister samples shared a public TCRbeta CDR3 at mean roughly 14%.

Libraries were made by iRepertoire multiplex PCR with TCR subtype-specific primers for bulk and single-cell sequencing. TCRdb reprocessed the multiplex PCR reads, keeping one entry per CDR3 protein, no DNA. The sample is made up of tens of thousands of distinct CDR3 sequences, and the top ten hold approximately 7% of it. The donors had carbamazepine-induced Stevens-Johnson syndrome or toxic epidermal necrolysis. A note on this clonotype: Its specificity is unknown.

Source material: PBMCs. The clonotype originates from a human donor with toxic epidermal necrolysis, a severe cutaneous drug reaction.

This chain's CDR3 is CASSGRRGGGNQPQHF. V is TRBV27 and J is TRBJ1-5. Germline CDR1 is MNHEY and CDR2 is SMNVEV (reference sequence). This CDR3 contains 16 residues.